The T cell receptor beta chain under discussion was sequenced for a study of beta chain features in type 1 diabetes. To note about this clone: As yet, its antigen is unknown.

Notes on the study in general: Type 1 diabetes patients showed a moderate but significant shortening of TCRB CDR3s in all four CD4+ subsets.

Sequenced material consisted of expressed TCRB transcripts (all of the isolated RNA was reverse transcribed). TCRdb's table, derived via immunoSEQ multiplex PCR, lists solely in-frame clones and lacks some. The sample has some 330,000 clones; over 10% are singletons. The sequencing input was naive CD4+ T cells from blood. The sequence derives from a woman aged 18-30 years with type 1 diabetes.

The CDR3, as DNA: TGTGCCAGCAGCCCAGCCTACGAGCAGTACTTC. It encodes CASSPAYEQYF. The chain links TRBV7-8 to TRBJ2-7; no definite D call. Germline V gives CDR1 SGHVS, CDR2 FQNEAQ. The CDR3 is 11 amino acids. Trimming removed 5 bases at V and 2 bases at J, with 4 bases between.